This TCR beta chain was recorded in a study of blood T cells in healthy people across ages. Study overall: About one barcoded beta molecule per two T cells was the capture yield of template switching.

In the case of this clonotype: Its antigen remains unidentified.

Study outcomes and limitations: Leaving the PBMCs unsorted stopped any conclusive comparison of naive versus antigen-experienced cells.

Next came a second PCR, run for about 7 to 11 cycles, which used a sample-barcoded 5' primer along with a J-beta primer mix. TCRdb re-analysed the 5' RACE reads in MiXCR, keeping a single row per CDR3 protein. The sample consists of about 1.4 million distinct CDR3 sequences, 55% to 75% of them appearing once. Germline values: CDR1 SEHNR, CDR2 FQNEAQ (reference sequence). The CDR3 is 16 residues long. Trimming at V came to 7 bases and at J to 2 bases, leaving 10 bases not matched to a gene. The sequenced sample consisted of blood. The chain carries TRBV7-9 and TRBJ2-2, with 7 positions matching TRBD1. The clonotype originates from a man younger than 35 in good health. DNA for the CDR3: TGTGCCAGCAACCAAAGGGGACAGAAAAACACCGGGGAGCTGTTTTTT. The encoded protein is CASNQRGQKNTGELFF.